These T cell receptor beta chains were read from a single sample in a study of shared clonotypes between healthy human individuals. The data were produced by immunoSEQ multiplex PCR, yet TCRdb's version contains in-frame clones alone and is incomplete. This sample carries about 1.5 million clones, 95% to 99% of them seen once, and the ten largest clones take roughly 0.4%. The specimen sequenced was naive CD4+ T cells sorted from blood. The receptors originated from a man younger than 40 in good health. The CDR3 runs from the conserved cysteine through the conserved F or W. Size is omitted from some rows. Given values are once, few, many or a class for expanded clones.

size	J	V	CDR3
NA	TRBJ2-2	TRBV28	CASSTGTANTGELFF
NA	TRBJ1-1	TRBV6-5	CASSRDRVNTEAFF
NA	TRBJ1-1	TRBV9	CASSVKVNTEAFF
NA	TRBJ2-3	TRBV7-3	CASSGTSGRDTQYF
NA	TRBJ1-1	TRBV5-1	CASSLVNKNTEAFF
NA	TRBJ1-1	TRBV9	CASSHPVGVGPTEAFF
NA	TRBJ2-3	TRBV25-1	CASRGGHSTDTQYF
NA	TRBJ1-5	TRBV19	CASNAASGNQPQHF
NA	TRBJ2-5	TRBV28	CASSSSGQGPQETQYF
NA	TRBJ2-5	TRBV9	CASSRGSETQYF
NA	TRBJ2-1	TRBV18	CASSPPTTQDGNNEQFF
NA	TRBJ2-3	TRBV18	CASSPQREGPDTQYF
NA	TRBJ2-7	TRBV28	CASSLQGRIPYEQYF
NA	TRBJ2-7	TRBV29-1	CSVLAGTWHEQYF
NA	TRBJ2-3	TRBV5-8	CASSLLLARTSTDTQYF
NA	TRBJ2-1	TRBV29-1	CSVGENEQFF
NA	TRBJ2-2	TRBV5-4	CASSLLPGAGELFF
NA	TRBJ2-5	TRBV19	CASSISAGIVETQYF
NA	TRBJ1-4	TRBV5-4	CASSPTPGPNEKLFF
NA	TRBJ2-1	TRBV27	CASSPPKAGPPYNEQFF
NA	TRBJ2-5	TRBV4-3	CASSQDLVGETQYF
NA	TRBJ2-4	TRBV9	CASSVGTGLAKNIQYF
NA	TRBJ1-1	TRBV19	CASNLRGPTEAFF
NA	TRBJ2-7	TRBV7-2	CASSSASTNSYEQYF
NA	TRBJ2-1	TRBV9	CASSVESGQVNGEQFF
NA	TRBJ2-7	TRBV25-1	CASSLDLPQGVEQYF
NA	TRBJ2-2	TRBV9	CASSVDGRGNTGELFF
NA	TRBJ2-7	TRBV28	CASSTGLPYEQYF
NA	TRBJ1-1	TRBV5-5	CASSPVSRINTEAFF
NA	TRBJ2-1	TRBV12-5	CASGSPSVLAGAPYNEQFF
NA	TRBJ1-2	TRBV19	CASSIRDNYGYTF
once	TRBJ1-1	TRBV19	CASSIVSRNTEAFF
NA	TRBJ2-4	TRBV11-1	CASSFGTENIQYF
NA	TRBJ2-7	TRBV12-5	CASGSTGTGTYEQYF
once	TRBJ2-3	TRBV5-1	CASSLQPLDTQYF
once	TRBJ2-7	TRBV7-2	CASSLYSDRLREQYF
NA	TRBJ2-7	TRBV28	CASSFLAYEQYF
NA	TRBJ2-1	TRBV19	CASRESSGRVEQFF
once	TRBJ2-2	TRBV6-1	CASHSLRVNTGELFF
NA	TRBJ2-1	TRBV11-3	CASSLDAGALGGNEQFF
NA	TRBJ2-3	TRBV18	CASSPPIGGQVTQYF
NA	TRBJ1-4	TRBV28	CATIRGIYGTGGNEKLFF
NA	TRBJ1-1	TRBV7-3	CASGVTGTVNTEAFF
NA	TRBJ2-5	TRBV18	CASSPIGQGGETQYF
once	TRBJ2-7	TRBV18	CASSPQGTGLFYEQYF
NA	TRBJ2-7	TRBV15	CATSRVVGTVGSYEQYF
NA	TRBJ2-3	TRBV15	CATSRVYTDTQYF
NA	TRBJ2-1	TRBV29-1	CSVPGPFGTSSSYNEQFF